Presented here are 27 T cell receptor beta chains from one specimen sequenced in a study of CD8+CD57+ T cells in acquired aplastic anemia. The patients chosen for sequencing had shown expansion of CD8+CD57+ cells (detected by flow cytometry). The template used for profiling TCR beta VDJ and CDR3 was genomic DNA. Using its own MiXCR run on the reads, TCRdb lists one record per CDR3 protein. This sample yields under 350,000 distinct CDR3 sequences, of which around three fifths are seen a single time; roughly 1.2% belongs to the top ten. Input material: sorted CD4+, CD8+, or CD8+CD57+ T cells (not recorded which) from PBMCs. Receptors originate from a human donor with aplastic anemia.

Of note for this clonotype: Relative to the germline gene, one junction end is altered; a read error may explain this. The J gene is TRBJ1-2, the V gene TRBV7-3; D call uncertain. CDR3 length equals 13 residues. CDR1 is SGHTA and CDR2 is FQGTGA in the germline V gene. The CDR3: CASSVNSNYGYNF. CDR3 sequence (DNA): TGTGCCAGCAGCGTTAACTCTAACTATGGCTACAACTTC. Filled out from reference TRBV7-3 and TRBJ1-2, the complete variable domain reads GAGVSQTPSNKVTEKGKYVELRCDPISGHTALYWYRQSLGQGPEFLIYFQGTGAADDSGLPNDRFFAVRPEGSVSTLKIQRTERGDSAVYLCASSVNSNYGYNFGSGTRLTVV.

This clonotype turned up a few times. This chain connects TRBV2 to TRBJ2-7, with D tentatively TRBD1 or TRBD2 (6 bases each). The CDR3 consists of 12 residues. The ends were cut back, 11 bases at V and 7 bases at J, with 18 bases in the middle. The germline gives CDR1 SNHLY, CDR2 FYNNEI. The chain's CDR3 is CAAGRGRDEQYF. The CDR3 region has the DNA TGTGCCGCGGGCCGGGGGCGAGATGAGCAGTACTTC.

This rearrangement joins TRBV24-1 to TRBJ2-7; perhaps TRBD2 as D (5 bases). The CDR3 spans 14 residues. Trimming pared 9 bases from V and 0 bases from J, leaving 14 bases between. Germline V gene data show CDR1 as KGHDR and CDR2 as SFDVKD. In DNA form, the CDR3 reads TGTGCCACCCTCGCTTCCGAGGGCTCCTACGAGCAGTACTTC. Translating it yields CATLASEGSYEQYF.

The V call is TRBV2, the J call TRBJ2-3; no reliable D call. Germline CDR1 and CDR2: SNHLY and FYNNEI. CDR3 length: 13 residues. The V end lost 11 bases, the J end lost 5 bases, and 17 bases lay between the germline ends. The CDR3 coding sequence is TGTGCCTCTAGGACGAAGAGGAAAGATACGCAGTATTTT. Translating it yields CASRTKRKDTQYF.

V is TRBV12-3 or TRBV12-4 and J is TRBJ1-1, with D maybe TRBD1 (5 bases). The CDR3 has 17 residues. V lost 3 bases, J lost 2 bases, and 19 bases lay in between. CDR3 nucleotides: TGTGCCAGCAGTTTGGGCCCGCGACAAGGGGCCAACACTGAAGCTTTCTTT. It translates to CASSLGPRQGANTEAFF.

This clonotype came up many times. The CDR3 reads CASSLASTSKPGELFF. CDR3 sequence (DNA): TGCGCCAGCAGCTTGGCCTCGACTAGCAAGCCCGGGGAGCTGTTTTTT. The genes are TRBV5-1 and TRBJ2-2, with TRBD2 matching over 7 bases. CDR3 size: 16 residues. The V gene's germline CDR1 is SGHRS and CDR2 YFSETQ. The V gene end was trimmed by 0 bases and the J gene end by 6 bases; junction bases not matched to a gene: 8.

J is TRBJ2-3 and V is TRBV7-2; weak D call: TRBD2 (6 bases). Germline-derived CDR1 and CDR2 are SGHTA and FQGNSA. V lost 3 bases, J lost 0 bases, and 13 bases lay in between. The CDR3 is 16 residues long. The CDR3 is CASSFRGSTSTDTQYF. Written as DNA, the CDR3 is TGTGCCAGCAGCTTCCGGGGGTCCACTAGCACAGATACGCAGTATTTT.

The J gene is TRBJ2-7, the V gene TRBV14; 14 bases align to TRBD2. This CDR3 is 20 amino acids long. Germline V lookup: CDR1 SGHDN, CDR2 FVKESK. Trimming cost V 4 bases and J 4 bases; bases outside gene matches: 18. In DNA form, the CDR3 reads TGTGCCAGCAGCCCCCGACTAGCGGGAGGGCCCAAGGCCGGCATGTACGAGCAGTACTTC. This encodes CASSPRLAGGPKAGMYEQYF. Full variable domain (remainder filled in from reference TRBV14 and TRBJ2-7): EAGVTQFPSHSVIEKGQTVTLRCDPISGHDNLYWYRRVMGKEIKFLLHFVKESKQDESGMPNNRFLAERTGGTYSTLKVQPAELEDSGVYFCASSPRLAGGPKAGMYEQYFGPGTRLTVT.

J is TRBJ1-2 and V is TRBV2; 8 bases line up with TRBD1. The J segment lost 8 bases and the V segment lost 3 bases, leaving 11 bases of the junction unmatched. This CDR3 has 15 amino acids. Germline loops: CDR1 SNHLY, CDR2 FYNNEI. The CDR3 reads CASSDSWQGAAGYTF. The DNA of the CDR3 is TGTGCCAGCAGTGATTCATGGCAGGGGGCCGCAGGCTACACCTTC.

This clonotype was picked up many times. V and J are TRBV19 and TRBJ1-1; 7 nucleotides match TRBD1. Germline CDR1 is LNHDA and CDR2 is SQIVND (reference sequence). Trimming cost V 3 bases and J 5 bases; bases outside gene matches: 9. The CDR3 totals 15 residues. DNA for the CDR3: TGTGCCAGTAGTATCGACAGGGTTCTGAGGACTGAAGCTTTCTTT. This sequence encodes CASSIDRVLRTEAFF.

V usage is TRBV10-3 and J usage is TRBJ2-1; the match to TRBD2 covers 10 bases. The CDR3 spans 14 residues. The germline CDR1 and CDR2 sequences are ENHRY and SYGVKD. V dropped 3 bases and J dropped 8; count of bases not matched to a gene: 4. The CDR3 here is CAISDSGGNDEQFF. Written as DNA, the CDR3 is TGTGCCATCAGTGATAGCGGGGGGAATGATGAGCAGTTCTTC.

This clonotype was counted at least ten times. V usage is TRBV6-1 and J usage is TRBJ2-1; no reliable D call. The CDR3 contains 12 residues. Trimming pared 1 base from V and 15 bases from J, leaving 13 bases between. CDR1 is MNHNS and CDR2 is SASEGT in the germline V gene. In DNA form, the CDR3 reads TGTGCCAGCAGTGAAGAAACAACAAAGCGGTTCTTC. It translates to CASSEETTKRFF.

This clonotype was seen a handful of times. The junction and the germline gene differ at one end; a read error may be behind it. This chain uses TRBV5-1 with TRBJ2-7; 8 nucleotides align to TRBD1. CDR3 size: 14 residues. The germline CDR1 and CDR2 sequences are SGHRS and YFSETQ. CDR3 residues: CASSLRDRSYEQYF. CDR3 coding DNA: TGTGCCAGCAGTCTCCGGGACAGGTCCTACGAGCAGTACTTC.

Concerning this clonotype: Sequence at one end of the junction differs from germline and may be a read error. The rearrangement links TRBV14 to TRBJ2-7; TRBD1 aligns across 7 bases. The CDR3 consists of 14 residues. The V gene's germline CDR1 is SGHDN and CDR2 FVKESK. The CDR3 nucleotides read TGTGCCAGTAGCCAAGCCCCCACAGGGGCCGAGCAGTACTTC. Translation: CASSQAPTGAEQYF.

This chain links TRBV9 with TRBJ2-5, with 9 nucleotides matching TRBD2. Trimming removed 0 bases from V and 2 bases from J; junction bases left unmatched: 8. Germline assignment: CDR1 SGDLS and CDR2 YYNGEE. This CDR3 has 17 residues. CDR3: CASSVAGSGGRQETQYF. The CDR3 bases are TGTGCCAGCAGCGTAGCCGGGAGCGGGGGGCGTCAAGAGACCCAGTACTTC.

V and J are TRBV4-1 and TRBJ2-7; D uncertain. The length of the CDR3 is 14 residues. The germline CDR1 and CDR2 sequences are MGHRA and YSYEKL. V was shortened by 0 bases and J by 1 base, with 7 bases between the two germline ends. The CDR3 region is CASSQDWASYEQYF. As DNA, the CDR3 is TGCGCCAGCAGCCAAGATTGGGCATCCTACGAGCAGTACTTC.

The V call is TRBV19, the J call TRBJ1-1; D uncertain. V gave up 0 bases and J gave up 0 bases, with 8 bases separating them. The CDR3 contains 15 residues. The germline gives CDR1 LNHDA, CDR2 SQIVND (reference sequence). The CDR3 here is CASSIDGEMNTEAFF. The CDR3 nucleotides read TGTGCCAGTAGTATAGATGGCGAGATGAACACTGAAGCTTTCTTT.

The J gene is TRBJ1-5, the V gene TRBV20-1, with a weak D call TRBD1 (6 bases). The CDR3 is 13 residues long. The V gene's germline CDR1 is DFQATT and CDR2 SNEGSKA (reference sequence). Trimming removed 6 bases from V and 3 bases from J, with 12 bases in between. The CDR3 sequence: CSARDTSNQPQHF. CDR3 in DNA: TGCAGTGCACGGGACACATCCAATCAGCCCCAGCATTTT.

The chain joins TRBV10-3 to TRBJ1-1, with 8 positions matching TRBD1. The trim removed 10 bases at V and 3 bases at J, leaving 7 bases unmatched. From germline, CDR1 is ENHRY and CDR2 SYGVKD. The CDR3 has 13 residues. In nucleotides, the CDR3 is TGTGCCACCACGGACAGGGTGGACACTGAAGCTTTCTTT. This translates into CATTDRVDTEAFF.

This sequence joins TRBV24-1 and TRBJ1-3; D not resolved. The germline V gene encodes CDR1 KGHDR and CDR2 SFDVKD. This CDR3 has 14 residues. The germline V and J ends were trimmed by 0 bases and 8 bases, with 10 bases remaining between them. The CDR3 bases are TGTGCCACCAGTGATTTGACCCCGAGGCACACCATATATTTT. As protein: CATSDLTPRHTIYF.

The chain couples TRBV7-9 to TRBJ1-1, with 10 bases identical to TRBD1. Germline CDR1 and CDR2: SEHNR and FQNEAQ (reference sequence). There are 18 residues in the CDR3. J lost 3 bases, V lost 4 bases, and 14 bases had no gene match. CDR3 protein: CASSSLGTGVRKDTEAFF. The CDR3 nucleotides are TGTGCCAGCAGCTCCTTGGGGACAGGGGTTCGTAAGGACACTGAAGCTTTCTTT.

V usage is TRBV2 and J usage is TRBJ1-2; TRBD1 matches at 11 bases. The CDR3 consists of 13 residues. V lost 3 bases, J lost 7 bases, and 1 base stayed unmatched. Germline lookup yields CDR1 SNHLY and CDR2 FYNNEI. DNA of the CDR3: TGTGCCAGCAGTGACGGGACAGGGGGTGGCTACACCTTC. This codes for CASSDGTGGGYTF.

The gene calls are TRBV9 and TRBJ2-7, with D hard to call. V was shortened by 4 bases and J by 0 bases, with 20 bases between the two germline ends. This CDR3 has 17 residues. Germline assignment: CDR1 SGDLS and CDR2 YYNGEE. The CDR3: CASSPQSERTLSYEQYF. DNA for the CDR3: TGTGCCAGCAGCCCCCAAAGCGAACGGACCCTCTCCTACGAGCAGTACTTC.

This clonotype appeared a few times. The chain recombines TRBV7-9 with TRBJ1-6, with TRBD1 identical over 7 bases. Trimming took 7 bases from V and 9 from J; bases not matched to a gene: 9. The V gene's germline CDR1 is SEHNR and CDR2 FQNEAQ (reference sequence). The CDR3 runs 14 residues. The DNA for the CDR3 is TGTGCCAGCACCGGGGGGAGGGACAGTTCACCCCTCCACTTT. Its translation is CASTGGRDSSPLHF.

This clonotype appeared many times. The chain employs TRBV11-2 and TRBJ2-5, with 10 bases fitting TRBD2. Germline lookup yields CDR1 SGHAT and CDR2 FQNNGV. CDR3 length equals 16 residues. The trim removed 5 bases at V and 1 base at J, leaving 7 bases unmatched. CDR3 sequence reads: CASSPRLAGFQETQYF. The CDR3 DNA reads TGTGCCAGCAGCCCTAGACTAGCGGGCTTCCAAGAGACCCAGTACTTC.

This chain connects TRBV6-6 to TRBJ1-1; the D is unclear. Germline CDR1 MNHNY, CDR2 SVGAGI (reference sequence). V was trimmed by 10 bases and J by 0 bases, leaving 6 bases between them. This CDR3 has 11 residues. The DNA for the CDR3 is TGTGCCACCCGTATGAACACTGAAGCTTTCTTT. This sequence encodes CATRMNTEAFF.

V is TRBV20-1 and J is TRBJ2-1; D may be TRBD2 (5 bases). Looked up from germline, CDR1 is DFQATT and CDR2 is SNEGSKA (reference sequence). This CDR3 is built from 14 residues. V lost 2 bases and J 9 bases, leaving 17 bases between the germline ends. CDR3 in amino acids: CSARLALGSGEQFF. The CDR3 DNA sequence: TGCAGTGCTAGACTCGCTCTAGGGAGTGGTGAGCAGTTCTTC.